What follows are 15 T cell receptor beta chains derived from one specimen sequenced in a study of sequential checkpoint blockade in melanoma. Measured with immunoSEQ multiplex PCR; TCRdb has only the in-frame clones, and not every one. The repertoire holds 15,000 to 20,000 clones, with around four fifths as singletons. Treatment denoted: randomized to nivolumab then ipilimumab (arm A) or the reverse (arm B). The input for sequencing was CD8+ T cells sorted from blood (inferred from file names), taken from a patient given nivolumab and ipilimumab in sequence. These receptors originate from a human donor with melanoma.

The V and J genes are TRBV15 and TRBJ2-1; 10 bases align to TRBD2. Germline CDR1 and CDR2: LNHNV and YYDKDF (reference sequence). The CDR3 totals 14 residues. With V trimmed by 6 bases and J by 11 bases, 10 bases remained unmatched. Written as DNA, the CDR3 is TGTGCCACCAGACCTCTAGCGGGAGAGTTCCAGCAGTTCTTC. Protein sequence: CATRPLAGEFQQFF.

This sequence joins TRBV5-6 and TRBJ2-1; 10 nucleotides match TRBD1. The CDR3 runs 14 residues. The trim removed 0 bases at V and 8 bases at J, leaving 2 bases unmatched. Germline CDR1 and CDR2: SGHDT and YYEEEE. The CDR3 DNA sequence: TGTGCCAGCAGCTTGGGACAGGGGGCATATGAGCAGTTCTTC. Translated: CASSLGQGAYEQFF.

V usage is TRBV7-9 and J usage is TRBJ1-1, with D unresolved. CDR3 length equals 14 residues. In germline, CDR1 is SEHNR, CDR2 FQNEAQ (reference sequence). Trimming removed 1 base from V and 3 bases from J, with 9 bases in between. CDR3: CASSLDGRYTEAFF. For the CDR3, the DNA is TGTGCCAGCAGCTTAGACGGGAGATACACTGAAGCTTTCTTT.

This sequence joins TRBV27 and TRBJ2-7, with D tentatively TRBD1 (6 bases). The CDR3 contains 13 residues. From germline, CDR1 is MNHEY and CDR2 SMNVEV (reference sequence). V lost 2 bases and J 3 bases, leaving 8 bases between the germline ends. The CDR3 loop is CASSLGDNYEQYF. In DNA form, the CDR3 reads TGTGCCAGCAGTTTAGGGGACAACTACGAGCAGTACTTC.

V usage is TRBV2 and J usage is TRBJ2-1; 11 positions agree with TRBD2. There are 15 residues in the CDR3. V shed 6 bases and J 3 bases; nucleotides not matched to a gene: 4. CDR1 is SNHLY, CDR2 FYNNEI, per germline. The CDR3 coding sequence is TGTGCCAGCAGGGAACTAGCGGGGGACTACAATGAGCAGTTCTTC. Translation gives CASRELAGDYNEQFF.

V gene TRBV10-1 combines with J gene TRBJ2-5, with D perhaps TRBD2 (5 bases). Germline V CDR1 and CDR2: WNHNN, SYGVQD (reference sequence). This CDR3 has 12 residues. Trimming left V 8 bases short and J 5 bases short, with 12 bases between. CDR3 in amino acids: CASQEGLETQYF. The CDR3, as DNA: TGCGCCAGCCAAGAGGGTTTGGAGACCCAGTACTTC.

This chain's CDR3 is CASSFGALEAFF. As DNA, the CDR3 is TGTGCCAGCAGCTTTGGAGCCTTGGAAGCTTTCTTT. The gene calls are TRBV5-6 and TRBJ1-1; D remains ambiguous. This CDR3 is 12 amino acids long. Germline CDR1 reads SGHDT; CDR2 reads YYEEEE. Trimming cost V 2 bases and J 8 bases, with 10 bases left between them.

CDR3 bases: TGTGCCAGCAGTTTCGGATCGTGGAGCACTGAAGCTTTCTTT. Amino acids: CASSFGSWSTEAFF. V usage is TRBV27 and J usage is TRBJ1-1; D is ambiguous. The CDR3 contains 14 residues. V was pared by 3 bases and J by 4 bases, with 12 bases between. Germline lookup yields CDR1 MNHEY and CDR2 SMNVEV (reference sequence).

The chain links TRBV27 to TRBJ2-7, with 15 bases identical to TRBD2. Trimming at V came to 4 bases and at J to 7 bases, leaving 8 bases not matched to a gene. In germline, CDR1 is MNHEY, CDR2 SMNVEV (reference sequence). The CDR3 has 16 amino acids. CDR3 sequence (DNA): TGTGCCAGCAGTTGGACTAGCGGGAGGGTCTCCTGGGAGCAGTACTTC. Translating it yields CASSWTSGRVSWEQYF.

The rearrangement uses TRBV4-1 and TRBJ2-7; 13 bases are shared with TRBD2. Unmatched junction bases numbered 1, after V lost 4 bases and J lost 1 base. Looked up from germline, CDR1 is MGHRA and CDR2 is YSYEKL. CDR3 length: 15 residues. In DNA form, the CDR3 reads TGCGCCAGCAGCCTACTAGCGGGAGGGTCCTACGAGCAGTACTTC. Translating gives CASSLLAGGSYEQYF.

The chain employs TRBV29-1 and TRBJ1-2; D ambiguous. This CDR3 contains 12 residues. The germline V gene has CDR1 SQVTM and CDR2 ANQGSEA. Between the trimmed V and J ends, which lost 1 base and 4 bases, there was a span of 7 bases. The CDR3 bases are TGCAGCGTTGAAGTACCAGTCTATGGCTACACCTTC. Amino acids: CSVEVPVYGYTF. Full variable domain (outside the CDR3, taken from reference TRBV29-1 and TRBJ1-2): SAVISQKPSRDICQRGTSLTIQCQVDSQVTMMFWYRQQPGQSLTLIATANQGSEATYESGFVIDKFPISRPNLTFSTLTVSNMSPEDSSIYLCSVEVPVYGYTFGSGTRLTVV.

The rearrangement uses TRBV30 and TRBJ2-7, with a possible D match to TRBD1 (6 bases). The germline V gene encodes CDR1 GTSNPN and CDR2 SVGIG (reference sequence). V was shortened by 0 bases and J by 1 base, with 7 bases between the two germline ends. The CDR3 has 13 residues. The CDR3 here is CAWSVRGSYEQYF. The CDR3 DNA is TGTGCCTGGAGTGTTAGGGGGTCCTACGAGCAGTACTTC.

The rearrangement uses TRBV4-1 and TRBJ2-1, with 8 bases matching TRBD2. Trimming at V came to 4 bases and at J to 11 bases, leaving 13 bases not matched to a gene. Germline lookup yields CDR1 MGHRA and CDR2 YSYEKL. This CDR3 contains 15 residues. The CDR3 region is CASSPGTSEVDKQFF. CDR3 nucleotide sequence: TGCGCCAGCAGCCCCGGGACTAGTGAAGTGGACAAGCAGTTCTTC.

The V call is TRBV30, the J call TRBJ1-1; 7 bases match TRBD1. This CDR3 comprises 14 residues. The junction had 8 bases not matched to a gene; V was cut back by 5 bases and J by 2 bases. The germline V gene has CDR1 GTSNPN and CDR2 SVGIG (reference sequence). DNA of the CDR3: TGTGCCTGGGGCCCCGGGACAGCTAACACTGAAGCTTTCTTT. Translation gives CAWGPGTANTEAFF.

V gene TRBV27 combines with J gene TRBJ2-4, with a possible D match to TRBD2 (5 bases). Germline CDR1 MNHEY, CDR2 SMNVEV (reference sequence). V was shortened by 2 bases and J by 0 bases, with 11 bases between the two germline ends. This CDR3 has 16 residues. The CDR3 bases are TGTGCCAGCAGTTTACTCCCGGGGATAGCCAAAAACATTCAGTACTTC. It encodes CASSLLPGIAKNIQYF.